This record covers a single T cell receptor (beta chain). The antigen is undetermined. The PCR employed 60 Vbeta primers together with 13 Jbeta primers. Assay used: immunoSEQ multiplex PCR; TCRdb lists only in-frame clones, some missing. The table lists about 120,000 clones, roughly 80% of them singletons, with more than 1.4% in the top ten. The sample originates from a study of cytomegalovirus exposure and HLA in healthy donors. This CDR3 region has 14 residues. Trimming stripped 3 bases from V and 7 bases from J, with 15 bases between. CDR1 ENHRY and CDR2 SYGVKD come from the germline V gene. The study's findings and limits: Relative to equally common others, HLA-associated TCR beta chains showed greater clonal expansion in a later analysis. Available immune exposure information covered CMV serostatus only. Later, TCR association rates were found to vary by HLA locus, highest for DRB1 and lowest for HLA-C.

The chain is built from TRBV10-3 and TRBJ1-2; no definite D call. The receptor was isolated from a woman aged 18-29 years in good health and CMV-seronegative. The source material was PBMCs. The CDR3: CAISDRNQVGGYTF. The CDR3 DNA sequence: TGTGCCATCAGTGACCGGAACCAGGTGGGTGGCTACACCTTC.